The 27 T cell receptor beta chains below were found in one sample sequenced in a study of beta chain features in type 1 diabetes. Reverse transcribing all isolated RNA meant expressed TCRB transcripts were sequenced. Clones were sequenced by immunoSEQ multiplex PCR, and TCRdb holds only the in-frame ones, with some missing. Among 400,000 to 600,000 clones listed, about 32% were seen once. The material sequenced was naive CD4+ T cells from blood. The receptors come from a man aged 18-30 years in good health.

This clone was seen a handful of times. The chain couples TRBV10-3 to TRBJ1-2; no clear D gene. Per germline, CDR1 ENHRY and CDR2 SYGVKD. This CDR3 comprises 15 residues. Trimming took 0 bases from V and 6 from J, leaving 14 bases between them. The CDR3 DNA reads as TGTGCCATCAGTGAGTCGAGGTGGGCCGCGGATGGCTACACCTTC. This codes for CAISESRWAADGYTF.

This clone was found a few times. The CDR3 loop reads CASSLITGTEGNTIYF. In DNA, the CDR3 is TGTGCCAGCAGCCTTATTACCGGGACAGAAGGAAACACCATATATTTT. The chain couples TRBV4-2 to TRBJ1-3; 7 bases match TRBD1. Germline V gene lookup returns CDR1 LGHNA and CDR2 YNFKEQ. V lost 4 bases to trimming and J lost 4 bases; unmatched junction nucleotides: 10. This CDR3 has 16 residues.

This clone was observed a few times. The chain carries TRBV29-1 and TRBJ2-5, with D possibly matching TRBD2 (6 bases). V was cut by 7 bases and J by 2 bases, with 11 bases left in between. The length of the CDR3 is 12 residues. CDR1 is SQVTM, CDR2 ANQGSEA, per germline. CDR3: CSESGLQETQYF. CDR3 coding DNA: TGCAGCGAAAGCGGGCTACAAGAGACCCAGTACTTC. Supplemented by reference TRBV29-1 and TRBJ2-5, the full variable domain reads SAVISQKPSRDICQRGTSLTIQCQVDSQVTMMFWYRQQPGQSLTLIATANQGSEATYESGFVIDKFPISRPNLTFSTLTVSNMSPEDSSIYLCSESGLQETQYFGPGTRLLVL.

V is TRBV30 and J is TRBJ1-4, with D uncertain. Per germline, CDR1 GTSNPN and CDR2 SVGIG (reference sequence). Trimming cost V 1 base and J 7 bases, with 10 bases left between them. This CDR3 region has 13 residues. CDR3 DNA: TGTGCCTGGAGTGGAAACAGTGTTGAAAAACTGTTTTTT. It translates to CAWSGNSVEKLFF.

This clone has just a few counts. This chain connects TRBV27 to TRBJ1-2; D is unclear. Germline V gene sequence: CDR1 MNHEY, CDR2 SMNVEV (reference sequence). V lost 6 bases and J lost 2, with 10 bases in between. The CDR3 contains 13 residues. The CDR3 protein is CASSPSVNYGYTF. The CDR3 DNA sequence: TGTGCCAGCAGCCCCTCGGTGAACTATGGCTACACCTTC.

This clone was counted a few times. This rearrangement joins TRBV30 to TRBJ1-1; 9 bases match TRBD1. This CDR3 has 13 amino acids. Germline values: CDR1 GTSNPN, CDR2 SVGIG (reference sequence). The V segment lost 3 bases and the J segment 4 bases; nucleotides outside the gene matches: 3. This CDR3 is CAWRGQGGTEAFF. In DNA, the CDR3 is TGTGCCTGGAGGGGACAGGGCGGCACTGAAGCTTTCTTT.

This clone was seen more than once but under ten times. CDR3 protein: CASSLRTGSPGTQYF. CDR3 bases: TGTGCCAGCAGCTTAAGGACAGGGTCTCCCGGGACCCAGTACTTC. This rearrangement joins TRBV7-8 to TRBJ2-5; TRBD1 matches at 8 bases. The V gene end was trimmed by 2 bases and the J gene end by 7 bases; junction bases not matched to a gene: 9. This CDR3 is 15 amino acids long. Germline CDR1 reads SGHVS; CDR2 reads FQNEAQ.

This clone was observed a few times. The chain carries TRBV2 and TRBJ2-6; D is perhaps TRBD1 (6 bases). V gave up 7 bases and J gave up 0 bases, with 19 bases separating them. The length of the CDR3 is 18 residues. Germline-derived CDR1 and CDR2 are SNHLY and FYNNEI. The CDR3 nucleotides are TGTGCCAGCAACCCGCAGGGGCAGCCGCGCTCTGGGGCCAACGTCCTGACTTTC. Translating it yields CASNPQGQPRSGANVLTF.

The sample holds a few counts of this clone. The chain's CDR3 is CATGGDNYEQYF. For the CDR3, the DNA is TGTGCCACCGGAGGGGATAACTACGAGCAGTACTTC. This chain links TRBV2 with TRBJ2-7; the D gene is possibly TRBD2 (6 bases). V was trimmed by 10 bases and J by 3 bases, leaving 13 bases between them. CDR1 is SNHLY and CDR2 is FYNNEI in the germline V gene. The CDR3 runs 12 residues.

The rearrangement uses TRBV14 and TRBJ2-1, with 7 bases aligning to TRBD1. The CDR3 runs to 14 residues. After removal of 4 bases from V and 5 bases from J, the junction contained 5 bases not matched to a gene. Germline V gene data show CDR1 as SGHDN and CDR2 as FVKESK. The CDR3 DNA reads TGTGCCAGCAGCCTCAGGGGGAACCACAATGAGCAGTTCTTC. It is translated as CASSLRGNHNEQFF.

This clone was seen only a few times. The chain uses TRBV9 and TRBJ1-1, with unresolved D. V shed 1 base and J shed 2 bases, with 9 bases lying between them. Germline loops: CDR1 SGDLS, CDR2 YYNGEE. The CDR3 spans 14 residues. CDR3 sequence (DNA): TGTGCCAGCAGCGTACAGGCAGCCAACACTGAAGCTTTCTTT. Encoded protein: CASSVQAANTEAFF.

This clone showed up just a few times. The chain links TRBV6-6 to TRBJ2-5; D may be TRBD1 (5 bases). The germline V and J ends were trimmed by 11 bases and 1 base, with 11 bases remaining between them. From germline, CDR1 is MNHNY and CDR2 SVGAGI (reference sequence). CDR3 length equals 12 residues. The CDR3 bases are TGTGCCCCTCCTCAGGGCCAAGAGACCCAGTACTTC. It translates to CAPPQGQETQYF.

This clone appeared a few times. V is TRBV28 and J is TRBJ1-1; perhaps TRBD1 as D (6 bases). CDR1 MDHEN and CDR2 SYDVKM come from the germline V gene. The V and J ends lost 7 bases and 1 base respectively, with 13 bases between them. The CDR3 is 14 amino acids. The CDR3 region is CASISPGANTEAFF. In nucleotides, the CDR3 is TGTGCCAGCATCTCACCGGGGGCGAACACTGAAGCTTTCTTT. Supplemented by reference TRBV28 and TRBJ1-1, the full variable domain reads DVKVTQSSRYLVKRTGEKVFLECVQDMDHENMFWYRQDPGLGLRLIYFSYDVKMKEKGDIPEGYSVSREKKERFSLILESASTNQTSMYLCASISPGANTEAFFGQGTRLTVV.

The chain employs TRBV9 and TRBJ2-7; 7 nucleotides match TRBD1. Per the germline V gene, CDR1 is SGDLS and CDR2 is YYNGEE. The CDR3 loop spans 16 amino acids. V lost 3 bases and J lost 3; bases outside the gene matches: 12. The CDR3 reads CASSERDSRTGYEQYF. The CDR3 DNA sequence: TGTGCCAGCAGCGAACGGGACAGCAGGACAGGCTACGAGCAGTACTTC.

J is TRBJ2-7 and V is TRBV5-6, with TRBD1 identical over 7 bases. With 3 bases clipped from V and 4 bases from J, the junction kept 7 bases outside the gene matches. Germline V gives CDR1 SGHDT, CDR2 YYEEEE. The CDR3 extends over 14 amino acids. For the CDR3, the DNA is TGTGCCAGCAGCTCCGTGGACAGGAGGTACGAGCAGTACTTC. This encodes CASSSVDRRYEQYF.

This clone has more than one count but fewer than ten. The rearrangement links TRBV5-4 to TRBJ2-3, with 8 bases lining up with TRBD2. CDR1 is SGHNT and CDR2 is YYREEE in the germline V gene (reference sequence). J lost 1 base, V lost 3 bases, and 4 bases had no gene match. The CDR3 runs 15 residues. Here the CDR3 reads CASSSGGAGTDTQYF. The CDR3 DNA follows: TGTGCCAGCAGCTCCGGGGGGGCCGGCACAGATACGCAGTATTTT.

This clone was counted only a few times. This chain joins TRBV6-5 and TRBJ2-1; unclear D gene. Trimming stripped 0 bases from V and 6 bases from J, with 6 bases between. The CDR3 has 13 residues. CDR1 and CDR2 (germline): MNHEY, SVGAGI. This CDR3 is CASSYSLSNEQFF. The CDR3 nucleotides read TGTGCCAGCAGTTACTCCCTATCCAATGAGCAGTTCTTC.

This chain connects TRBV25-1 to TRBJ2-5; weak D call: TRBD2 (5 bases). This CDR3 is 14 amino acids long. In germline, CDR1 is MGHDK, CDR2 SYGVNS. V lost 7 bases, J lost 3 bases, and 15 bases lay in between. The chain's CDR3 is CASIRSGSEETQYF. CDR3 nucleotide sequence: TGTGCCAGCATCCGAAGCGGAAGCGAAGAGACCCAGTACTTC.

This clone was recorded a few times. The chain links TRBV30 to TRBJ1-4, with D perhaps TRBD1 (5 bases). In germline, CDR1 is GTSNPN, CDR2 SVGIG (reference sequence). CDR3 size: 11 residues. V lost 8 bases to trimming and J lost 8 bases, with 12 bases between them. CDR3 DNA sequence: TGTGCCGGGACCTTTCGGGAAAAACTGTTTTTT. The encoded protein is CAGTFREKLFF.

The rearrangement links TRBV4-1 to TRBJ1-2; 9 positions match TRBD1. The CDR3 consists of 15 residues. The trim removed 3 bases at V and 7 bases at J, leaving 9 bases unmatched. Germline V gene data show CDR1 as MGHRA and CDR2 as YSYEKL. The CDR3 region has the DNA TGCGCCAGCAGCCAGGACCGGGACAGGGTGCGTGGCTACACCTTC. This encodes CASSQDRDRVRGYTF.

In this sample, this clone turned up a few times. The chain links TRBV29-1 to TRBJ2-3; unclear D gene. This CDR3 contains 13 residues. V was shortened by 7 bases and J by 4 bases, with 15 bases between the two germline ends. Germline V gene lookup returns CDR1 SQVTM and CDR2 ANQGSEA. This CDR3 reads CSAGIGRSDTQYF. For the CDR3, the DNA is TGCAGCGCCGGCATAGGGCGTTCAGATACGCAGTATTTT.

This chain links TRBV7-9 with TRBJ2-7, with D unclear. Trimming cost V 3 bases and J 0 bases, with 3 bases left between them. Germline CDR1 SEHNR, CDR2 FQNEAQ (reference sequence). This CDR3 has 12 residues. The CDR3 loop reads CASSFTSYEQYF. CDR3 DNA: TGTGCCAGCAGCTTCACCTCCTACGAGCAGTACTTC.

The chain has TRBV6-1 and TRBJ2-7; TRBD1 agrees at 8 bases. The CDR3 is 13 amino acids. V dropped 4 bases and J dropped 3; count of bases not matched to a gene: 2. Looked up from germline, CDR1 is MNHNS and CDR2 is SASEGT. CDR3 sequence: CASSGTGGYEQYF. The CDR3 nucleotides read TGTGCCAGCAGTGGAACAGGGGGCTACGAGCAGTACTTC.

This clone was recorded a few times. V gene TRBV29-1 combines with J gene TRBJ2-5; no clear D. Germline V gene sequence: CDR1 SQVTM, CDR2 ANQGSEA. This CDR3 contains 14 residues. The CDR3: CTCQGSGSQETQYF. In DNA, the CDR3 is TGCACTTGTCAAGGAAGTGGCAGCCAAGAGACCCAGTACTTC.

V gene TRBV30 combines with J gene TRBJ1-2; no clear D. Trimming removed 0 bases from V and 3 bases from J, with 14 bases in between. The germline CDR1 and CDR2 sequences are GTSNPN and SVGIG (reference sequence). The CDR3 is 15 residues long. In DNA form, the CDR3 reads TGTGCCTGGAGTGTAAGGGCGGCCGCTTACTATGGCTACACCTTC. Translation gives CAWSVRAAAYYGYTF.

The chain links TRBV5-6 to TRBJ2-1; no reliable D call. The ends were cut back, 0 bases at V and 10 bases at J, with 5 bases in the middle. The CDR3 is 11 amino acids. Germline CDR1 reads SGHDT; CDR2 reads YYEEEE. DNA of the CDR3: TGTGCCAGCAGCTTGGAGGAAGAGCAGTTCTTC. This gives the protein CASSLEEEQFF.

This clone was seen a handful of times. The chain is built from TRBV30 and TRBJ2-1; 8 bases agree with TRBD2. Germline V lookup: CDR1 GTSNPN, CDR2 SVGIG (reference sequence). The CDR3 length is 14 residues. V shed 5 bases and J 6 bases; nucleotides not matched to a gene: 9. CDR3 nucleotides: TGTGCCTGGGATCCGGGACTAGTTGGCAATGAGCAGTTCTTC. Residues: CAWDPGLVGNEQFF.